The sequence of this TCR beta chain was determined in a study of T-cell reconstitution after alpha-beta-depleted transplantation in children. V lost 0 bases to trimming and J lost 5 bases, with 10 bases between them. Germline CDR1 reads KGHSH; CDR2 reads LQKENI. The CDR3 covers 14 residues. Molecular barcoding with unique molecular identifiers was used for the TCRbeta library. TCRdb passed the PCR reads through MiXCR, listing each CDR3 protein once. The table has around 340,000 distinct CDR3 sequences, about 14% seen once; the top ten hold around 4.5%. The TCR sequence derives from a human donor who donated a stem cell graft to a child with Fanconi anemia. This chain uses TRBV18 with TRBJ2-5; no clear D. This specimen consisted of PBMCs, obtained from the stem cell graft. CDR3 sequence (DNA): TGTGCCAGCTCACCACCAACGCTCCCCGAGACCCAGTACTTC. It codes for CASSPPTLPETQYF.